This T cell receptor beta chain was profiled in a study of response to subunit inactivated influenza vaccine. CDR1 is LGHDT and CDR2 is YNNKEL in the germline V gene (reference sequence). The CDR3 extends over 14 amino acids. V lost 3 bases and J 5 bases, leaving 13 bases between the germline ends. TCRdb redid the calling of the RT-PCR reads with MiXCR, one entry per CDR3 protein. The sample has about 520,000 distinct CDR3 sequences; less than 30% are singletons. This clonotype was counted between two and nine times. Antigen unknown. Broader study findings: Few new T cells, the authors suggested, are recruited by each seasonal influenza vaccination.

The receptor was isolated from a man aged 50-59 years who received an inactivated influenza vaccine. The chain employs TRBV3-1 and TRBJ2-5; no clear D. Sequencing used CD4+ T cells sorted from PBMCs, obtained roughly 5 days after vaccination. In DNA, the CDR3 is TGTGCCAGCAGCCAGGTCGGCGTACGGGAGACCCAGTACTTC. Amino acid sequence: CASSQVGVRETQYF.